The present TCR beta chain was sequenced within a study of PD-1 blockade in classical Hodgkin lymphoma. General study results and limits: No one has yet defined what causes the repertoire differences, which may be disease activity or prior therapy. Healthy donors were reported to have higher baseline TCR diversity than newly diagnosed patients.

The germline V gene encodes CDR1 MNHEY and CDR2 SMNVEV (reference sequence). CDR3 length: 13 amino acids. Losses at the gene ends were 3 bases for V and 2 bases for J; bases not matched to a gene: 0. Described time point: newly diagnosed, previously untreated cHL patient sample. Comparison samples consisted of PBMCs from newly diagnosed, untreated classical Hodgkin lymphoma. Clones were read by immunoSEQ multiplex PCR, and TCRdb kept only the in-frame ones, dropping some. The table lists some 31,000 clones, 90% to 95% of them singletons, with 2% to 2.5% in the top ten. To note about this clone: Antigen: not known.

The sequencing sample was made of peripheral blood mononuclear cells (PBMCs). This chain links TRBV27 with TRBJ1-2, with TRBD1 matching over 7 bases. The sequence came from a human donor with classical Hodgkin lymphoma. The CDR3 coding sequence is TGTGCCAGCAGTTTCAGGGGGAACTATGGCTACACCTTC. Its protein is CASSFRGNYGYTF.